The present T cell receptor beta chain was sequenced within a study of T cell responses to AZD1222 COVID-19 vaccine. TCRdb's copy holds only in-frame clones and misses some; the assay was immunoSEQ multiplex PCR. The sample consists of about 160,000 clones, just over 90% of them appearing once. Regarding this clone: Its target is not known.

Broader study findings: The study sampled repertoires only after the peak T cell response. The study found Spike-specific TCR breadth and depth rose after two AZD1222 doses. Nearly half of the spike-specific TCRs reportedly recognize variant regions that carry no mutations.

Second-dose timings of about 4 or about 12 weeks were pooled. V lost 4 bases and J lost 0, with 13 bases in between. The CDR3 has 16 residues. Germline CDR1 is KGHSH and CDR2 is LQKENI. The receptor was isolated from an adult who received the AZD1222 COVID-19 vaccine. Sequenced material: peripheral blood, taken 28 days after the second AZD1222 dose. This chain joins TRBV18 and TRBJ2-1; D unresolved. CDR3 in DNA: TGTGCCAGCTCACAAAGACTGATGAGCTCCTACAATGAGCAGTTCTTC. Its translation: CASSQRLMSSYNEQFF.